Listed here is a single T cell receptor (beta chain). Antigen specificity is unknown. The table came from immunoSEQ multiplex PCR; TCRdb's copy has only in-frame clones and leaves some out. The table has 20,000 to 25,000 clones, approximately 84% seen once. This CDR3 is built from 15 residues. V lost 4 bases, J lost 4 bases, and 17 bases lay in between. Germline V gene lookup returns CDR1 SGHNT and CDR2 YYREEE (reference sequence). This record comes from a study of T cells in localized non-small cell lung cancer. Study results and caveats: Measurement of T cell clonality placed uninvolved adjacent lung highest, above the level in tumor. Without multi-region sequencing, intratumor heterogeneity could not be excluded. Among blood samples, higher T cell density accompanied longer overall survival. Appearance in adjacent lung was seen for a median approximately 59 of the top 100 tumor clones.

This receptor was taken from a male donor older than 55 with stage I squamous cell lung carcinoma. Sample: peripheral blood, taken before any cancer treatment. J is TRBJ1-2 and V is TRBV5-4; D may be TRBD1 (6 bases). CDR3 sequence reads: CASSQGGQNIYGYTF. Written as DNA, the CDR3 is TGTGCCAGCAGCCAGGGAGGACAGAATATCTATGGCTACACCTTC.